The clone carrying this T cell receptor beta chain has just a few counts. The germline V gene encodes CDR1 SGHTA and CDR2 FQGNSA. The CDR3 spans 14 residues. Between the trimmed V and J ends, which lost 5 bases and 2 bases, there was a span of 12 bases. Diagnoses among patients were locally advanced or metastatic urothelial carcinoma. This specimen comes from a study of PD-L1 blockade in urothelial cancer. Study-wide context: A median blood sample held about 150,000 T cells and more than 80,000 unique TCRs.

Sequencing was performed with immunoSEQ multiplex PCR; in TCRdb, only in-frame clones are kept and a portion is missing. The table shows about 55,000 clones, with roughly 80% occurring only once. The chain carries TRBV7-2 and TRBJ2-5; tentative D call: TRBD1 (7 bases). This clonotype originated in a man between 70 and 80 years old with urothelial cancer. This specimen consisted of PBMCs, obtained around atezolizumab (anti-PD-L1) treatment. Here the CDR3 reads CASSTGAGQETQYF. In DNA form, the CDR3 reads TGTGCCAGCAGCACAGGGGCGGGGCAAGAGACCCAGTACTTC.